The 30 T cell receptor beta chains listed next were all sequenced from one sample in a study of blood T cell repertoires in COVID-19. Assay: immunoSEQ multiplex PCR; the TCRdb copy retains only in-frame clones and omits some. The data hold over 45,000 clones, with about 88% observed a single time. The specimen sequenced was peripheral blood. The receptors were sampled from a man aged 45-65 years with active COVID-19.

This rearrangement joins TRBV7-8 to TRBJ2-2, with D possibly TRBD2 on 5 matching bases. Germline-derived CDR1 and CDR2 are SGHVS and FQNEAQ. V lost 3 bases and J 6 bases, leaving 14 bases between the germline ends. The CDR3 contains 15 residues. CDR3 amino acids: CASSFSDITAGELFF. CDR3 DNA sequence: TGTGCCAGCAGCTTTAGCGACATAACCGCCGGGGAGCTGTTTTTT.

CDR3 bases: TGTGCCAGCAGCTTGATCGCAGATACGCAGTATTTT. This gives the protein CASSLIADTQYF. This chain joins TRBV5-4 and TRBJ2-3; the D is unclear. The CDR3 runs 12 residues. V lost 1 base to trimming and J lost 4 bases, with 4 bases between them. Germline-derived CDR1 and CDR2 are SGHNT and YYREEE (reference sequence).

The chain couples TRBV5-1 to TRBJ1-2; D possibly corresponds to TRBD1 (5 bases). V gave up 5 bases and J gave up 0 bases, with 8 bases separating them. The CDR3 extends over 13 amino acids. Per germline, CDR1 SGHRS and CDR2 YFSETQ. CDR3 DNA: TGCGCCAGCAGGTTAGGGGCTAACTATGGCTACACCTTC. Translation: CASRLGANYGYTF.

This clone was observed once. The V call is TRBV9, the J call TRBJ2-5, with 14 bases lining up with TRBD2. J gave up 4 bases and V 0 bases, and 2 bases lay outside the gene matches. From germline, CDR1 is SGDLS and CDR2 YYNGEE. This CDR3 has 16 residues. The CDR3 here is CASSVGLAGGRETQYF. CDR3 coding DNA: TGTGCCAGCAGCGTAGGACTAGCGGGGGGGCGAGAGACCCAGTACTTC. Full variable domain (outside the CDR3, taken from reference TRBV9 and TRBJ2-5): DSGVTQTPKHLITATGQRVTLRCSPRSGDLSVYWYQQSLDQGLQFLIQYYNGEERAKGNILERFSAQQFPDLHSELNLSSLELGDSALYFCASSVGLAGGRETQYFGPGTRLLVL.

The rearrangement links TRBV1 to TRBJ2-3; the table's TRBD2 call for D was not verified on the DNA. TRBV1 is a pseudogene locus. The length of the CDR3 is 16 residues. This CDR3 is CTSSLAMGGVTDTQYF. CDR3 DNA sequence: TGCACCAGCAGCCTCGCTATGGGGGGGGTGACAGATACGCAGTATTTT.

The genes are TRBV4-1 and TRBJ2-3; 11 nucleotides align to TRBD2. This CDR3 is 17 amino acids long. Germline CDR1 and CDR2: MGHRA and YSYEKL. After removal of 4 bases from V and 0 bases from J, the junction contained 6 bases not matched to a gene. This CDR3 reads CASSLRPSGGSTDTQYF. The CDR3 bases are TGCGCCAGCAGCCTAAGACCTAGCGGGGGGAGCACAGATACGCAGTATTTT.

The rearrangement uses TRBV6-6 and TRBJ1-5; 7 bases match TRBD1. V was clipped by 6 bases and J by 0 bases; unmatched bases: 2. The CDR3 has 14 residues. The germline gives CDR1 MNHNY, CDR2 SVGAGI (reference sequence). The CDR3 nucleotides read TGTGCCAGCAGCTGGGACAGTAGCAATCAGCCCCAGCATTTT. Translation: CASSWDSSNQPQHF.

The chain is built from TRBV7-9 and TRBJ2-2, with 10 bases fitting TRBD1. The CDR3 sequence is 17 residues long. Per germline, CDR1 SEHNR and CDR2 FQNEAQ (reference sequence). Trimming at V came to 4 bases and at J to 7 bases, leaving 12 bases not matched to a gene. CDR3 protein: CASSSRQGAYLIGELFF. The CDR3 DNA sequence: TGTGCCAGCAGCTCCCGACAGGGGGCGTATCTTATCGGGGAGCTGTTTTTT. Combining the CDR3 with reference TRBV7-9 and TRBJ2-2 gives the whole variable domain DTGVSQNPRHKITKRGQNVTFRCDPISEHNRLYWYRQTLGQGPEFLTYFQNEAQLEKSRLLSDRFSAERPKGSFSTLEIQRTEQGDSAMYLCASSSRQGAYLIGELFFGEGSRLTVL.

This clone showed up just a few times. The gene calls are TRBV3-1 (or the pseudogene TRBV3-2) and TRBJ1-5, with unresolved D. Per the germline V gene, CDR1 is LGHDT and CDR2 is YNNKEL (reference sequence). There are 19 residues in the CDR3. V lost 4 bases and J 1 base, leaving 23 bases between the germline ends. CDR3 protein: CASSPSRVESDRSNQPQHF. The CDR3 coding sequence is TGTGCCAGCAGCCCCTCACGGGTCGAGTCTGATAGGAGCAATCAGCCCCAGCATTTT.

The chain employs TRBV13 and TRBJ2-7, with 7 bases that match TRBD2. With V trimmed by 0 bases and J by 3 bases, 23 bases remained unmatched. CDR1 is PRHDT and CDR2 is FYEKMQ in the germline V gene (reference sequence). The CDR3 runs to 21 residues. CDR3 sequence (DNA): TGTGCCAGCAGCTTAGGCCCTCGGGGTTTGATAGCGGGCTTCGAACTCTACGAGCAGTACTTC. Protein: CASSLGPRGLIAGFELYEQYF.

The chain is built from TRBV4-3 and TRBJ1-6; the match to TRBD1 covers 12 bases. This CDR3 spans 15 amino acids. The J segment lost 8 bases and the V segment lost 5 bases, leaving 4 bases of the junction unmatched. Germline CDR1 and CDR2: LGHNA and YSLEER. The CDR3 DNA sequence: TGCGCCAGCAGCGTGGGACAGGGGGCTGATTCACCCCTCCACTTT. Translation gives CASSVGQGADSPLHF.

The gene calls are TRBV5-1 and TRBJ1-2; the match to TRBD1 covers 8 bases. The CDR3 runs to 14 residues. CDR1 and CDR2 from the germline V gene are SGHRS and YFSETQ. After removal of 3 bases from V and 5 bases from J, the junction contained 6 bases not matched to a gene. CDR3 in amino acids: CASSWTGFSYGYTF. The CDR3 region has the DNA TGCGCCAGCAGCTGGACAGGGTTCTCTTATGGCTACACCTTC.

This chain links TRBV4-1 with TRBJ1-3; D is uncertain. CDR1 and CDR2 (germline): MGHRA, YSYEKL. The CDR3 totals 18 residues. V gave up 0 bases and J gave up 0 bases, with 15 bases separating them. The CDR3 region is CASSQDWKRASSGNTIYF. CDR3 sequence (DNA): TGCGCCAGCAGCCAAGATTGGAAGCGGGCGAGCTCTGGAAACACCATATATTTT.

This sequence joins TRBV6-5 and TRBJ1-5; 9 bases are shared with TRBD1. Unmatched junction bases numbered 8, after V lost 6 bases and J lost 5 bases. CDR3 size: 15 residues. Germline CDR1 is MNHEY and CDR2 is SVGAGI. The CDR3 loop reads CASSGGTGRDQPQHF. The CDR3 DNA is TGTGCCAGCAGCGGGGGGACAGGGCGGGATCAGCCCCAGCATTTT.

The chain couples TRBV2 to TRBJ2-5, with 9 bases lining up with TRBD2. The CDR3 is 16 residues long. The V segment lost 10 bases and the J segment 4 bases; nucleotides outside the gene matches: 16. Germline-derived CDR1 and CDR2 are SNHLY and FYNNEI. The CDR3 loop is CANKRRGGGKGETQYF. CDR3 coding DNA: TGTGCCAATAAACGGCGGGGGGGCGGAAAAGGAGAGACCCAGTACTTC.

DNA for the CDR3: TGTGCCATCAGAAGACAGGGGACTAATCAGCCCCAGCATTTT. It is translated as CAIRRQGTNQPQHF. The rearrangement links TRBV10-3 to TRBJ1-5, with 8 nucleotides matching TRBD1. The V gene end was trimmed by 6 bases and the J gene end by 4 bases; junction bases not matched to a gene: 5. CDR3 length equals 14 residues. CDR1 ENHRY and CDR2 SYGVKD come from the germline V gene.

The CDR3 DNA follows: TGTGCCAGCAGTCCCGGGACAGGCTGGTACGAGCAGTACTTC. This gives the protein CASSPGTGWYEQYF. This chain uses TRBV28 with TRBJ2-7; 8 bases are shared with TRBD1. The junction had 7 bases not matched to a gene; V was cut back by 5 bases and J by 4 bases. CDR3 length equals 14 residues. From germline, CDR1 is MDHEN and CDR2 SYDVKM.

The CDR3 sequence is CASSGAVAGELFF. The DNA for the CDR3 is TGTGCCAGCAGCGGAGCGGTGGCCGGGGAGCTGTTTTTT. This rearrangement joins TRBV7-9 to TRBJ2-2; possible D gene TRBD2, 5 bases. The CDR3 extends over 13 amino acids. The V end was cut by 5 bases, the J end by 6 bases, with 10 bases between. Germline CDR1 and CDR2: SEHNR and FQNEAQ (reference sequence). Full variable domain (outside the CDR3, taken from reference TRBV7-9 and TRBJ2-2): DTGVSQNPRHKITKRGQNVTFRCDPISEHNRLYWYRQTLGQGPEFLTYFQNEAQLEKSRLLSDRFSAERPKGSFSTLEIQRTEQGDSAMYLCASSGAVAGELFFGEGSRLTVL.

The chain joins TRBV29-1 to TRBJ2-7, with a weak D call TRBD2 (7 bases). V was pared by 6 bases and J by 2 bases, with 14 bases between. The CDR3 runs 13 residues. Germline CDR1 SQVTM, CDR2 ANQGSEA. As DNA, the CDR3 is TGCAGCGTCTCTGAGGGGGGGACCTACGAGCAGTACTTC. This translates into CSVSEGGTYEQYF.

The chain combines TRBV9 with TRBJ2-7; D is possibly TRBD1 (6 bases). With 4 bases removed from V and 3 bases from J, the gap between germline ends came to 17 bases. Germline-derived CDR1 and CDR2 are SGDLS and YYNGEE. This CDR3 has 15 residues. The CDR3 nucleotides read TGTGCCAGCAGCTTCTTCCCGGGACACCTCTACGAGCAGTACTTC. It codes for CASSFFPGHLYEQYF.

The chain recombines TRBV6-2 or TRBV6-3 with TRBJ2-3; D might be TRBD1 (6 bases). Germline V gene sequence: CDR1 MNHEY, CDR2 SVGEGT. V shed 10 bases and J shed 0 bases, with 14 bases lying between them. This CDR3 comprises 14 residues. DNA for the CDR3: TGTGCCACCAACCCGGGACATAGCACAGATACGCAGTATTTT. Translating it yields CATNPGHSTDTQYF.

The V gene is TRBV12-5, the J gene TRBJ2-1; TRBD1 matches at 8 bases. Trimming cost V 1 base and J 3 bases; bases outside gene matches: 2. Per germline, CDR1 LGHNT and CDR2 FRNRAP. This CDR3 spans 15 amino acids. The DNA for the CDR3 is TGTGCTAGTGGTTTGGGACAGGGGAACTACAATGAGCAGTTCTTC. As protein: CASGLGQGNYNEQFF. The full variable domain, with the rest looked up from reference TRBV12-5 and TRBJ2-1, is DARVTQTPRHKVTEMGQEVTMRCQPILGHNTVFWYRQTMMQGLELLAYFRNRAPLDDSGMPKDRFSAEMPDATLATLKIQPSEPRDSAVYFCASGLGQGNYNEQFFGPGTRLTVL.

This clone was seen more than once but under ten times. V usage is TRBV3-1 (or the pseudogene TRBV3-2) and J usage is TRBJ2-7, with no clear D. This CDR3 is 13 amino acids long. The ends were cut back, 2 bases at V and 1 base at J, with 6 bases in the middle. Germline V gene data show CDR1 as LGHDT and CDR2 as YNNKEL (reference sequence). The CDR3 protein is CASSQMQSYEQYF. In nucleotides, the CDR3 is TGTGCCAGCAGCCAAATGCAGTCCTACGAGCAGTACTTC.

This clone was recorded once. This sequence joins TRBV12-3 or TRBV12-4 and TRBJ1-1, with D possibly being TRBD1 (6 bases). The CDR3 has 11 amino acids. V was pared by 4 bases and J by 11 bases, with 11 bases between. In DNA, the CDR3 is TGTGCCAGCAGTTCGAGGGGGGGGGCTTTCTTT. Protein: CASSSRGGAFF.

CDR3 bases: TGCGCCAGCAGCTTGCAGGGAGGTATCAATAATTCACCCCTCCACTTT. Translating it yields CASSLQGGINNSPLHF. The chain joins TRBV5-1 to TRBJ1-6, with a possible D match to TRBD1 (5 bases). V lost 1 base and J 5 bases, leaving 13 bases between the germline ends. The CDR3 has 16 amino acids. Germline V gene data show CDR1 as SGHRS and CDR2 as YFSETQ. The entire variable domain, with the rest obtained from reference TRBV5-1 and TRBJ1-6, is as follows: KAGVTQTPRYLIKTRGQQVTLSCSPISGHRSVSWYQQTPGQGLQFLFEYFSETQRNKGNFPGRFSGRQFSNSRSEMNVSTLELGDSALYLCASSLQGGINNSPLHFGNGTRLTVT.

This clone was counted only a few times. The CDR3 sequence: CASSGTGTGDSEQFF. In DNA form, the CDR3 reads TGTGCCAGCAGCGGGACAGGGACGGGCGACAGTGAGCAGTTCTTC. V usage is TRBV9 and J usage is TRBJ2-1; 8 bases match TRBD1. The CDR3 has 15 amino acids. V shed 3 bases, J shed 9 bases, and the junction held 11 bases outside the gene matches. Germline-derived CDR1 and CDR2 are SGDLS and YYNGEE.

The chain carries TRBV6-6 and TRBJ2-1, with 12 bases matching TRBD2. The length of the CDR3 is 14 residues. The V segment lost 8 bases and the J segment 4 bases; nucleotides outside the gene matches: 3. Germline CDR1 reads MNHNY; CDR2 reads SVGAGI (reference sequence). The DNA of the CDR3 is TGTGCCAGCTCGACTAGCGGGGGATACAATGAGCAGTTCTTC. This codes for CASSTSGGYNEQFF.

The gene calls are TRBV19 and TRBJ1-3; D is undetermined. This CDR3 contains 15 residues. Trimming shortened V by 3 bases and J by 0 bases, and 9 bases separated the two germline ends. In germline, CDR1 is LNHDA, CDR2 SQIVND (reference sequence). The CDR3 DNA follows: TGTGCCAGTAGTATCGGGAGTTTCTCTGGAAACACCATATATTTT. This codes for CASSIGSFSGNTIYF.

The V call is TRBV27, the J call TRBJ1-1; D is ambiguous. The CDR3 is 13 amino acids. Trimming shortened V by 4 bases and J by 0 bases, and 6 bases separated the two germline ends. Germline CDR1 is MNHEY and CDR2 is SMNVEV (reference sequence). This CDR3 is CASSWTMNTEAFF. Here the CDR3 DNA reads TGTGCCAGCAGTTGGACTATGAACACTGAAGCTTTCTTT.

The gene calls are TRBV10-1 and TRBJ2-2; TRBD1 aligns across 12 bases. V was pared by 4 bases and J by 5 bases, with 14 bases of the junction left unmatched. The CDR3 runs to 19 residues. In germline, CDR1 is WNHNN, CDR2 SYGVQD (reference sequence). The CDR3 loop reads CASSASGQGALHGTGELFF. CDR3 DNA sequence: TGCGCCAGCAGTGCCTCGGGACAGGGGGCCCTTCATGGGACCGGGGAGCTGTTTTTT.